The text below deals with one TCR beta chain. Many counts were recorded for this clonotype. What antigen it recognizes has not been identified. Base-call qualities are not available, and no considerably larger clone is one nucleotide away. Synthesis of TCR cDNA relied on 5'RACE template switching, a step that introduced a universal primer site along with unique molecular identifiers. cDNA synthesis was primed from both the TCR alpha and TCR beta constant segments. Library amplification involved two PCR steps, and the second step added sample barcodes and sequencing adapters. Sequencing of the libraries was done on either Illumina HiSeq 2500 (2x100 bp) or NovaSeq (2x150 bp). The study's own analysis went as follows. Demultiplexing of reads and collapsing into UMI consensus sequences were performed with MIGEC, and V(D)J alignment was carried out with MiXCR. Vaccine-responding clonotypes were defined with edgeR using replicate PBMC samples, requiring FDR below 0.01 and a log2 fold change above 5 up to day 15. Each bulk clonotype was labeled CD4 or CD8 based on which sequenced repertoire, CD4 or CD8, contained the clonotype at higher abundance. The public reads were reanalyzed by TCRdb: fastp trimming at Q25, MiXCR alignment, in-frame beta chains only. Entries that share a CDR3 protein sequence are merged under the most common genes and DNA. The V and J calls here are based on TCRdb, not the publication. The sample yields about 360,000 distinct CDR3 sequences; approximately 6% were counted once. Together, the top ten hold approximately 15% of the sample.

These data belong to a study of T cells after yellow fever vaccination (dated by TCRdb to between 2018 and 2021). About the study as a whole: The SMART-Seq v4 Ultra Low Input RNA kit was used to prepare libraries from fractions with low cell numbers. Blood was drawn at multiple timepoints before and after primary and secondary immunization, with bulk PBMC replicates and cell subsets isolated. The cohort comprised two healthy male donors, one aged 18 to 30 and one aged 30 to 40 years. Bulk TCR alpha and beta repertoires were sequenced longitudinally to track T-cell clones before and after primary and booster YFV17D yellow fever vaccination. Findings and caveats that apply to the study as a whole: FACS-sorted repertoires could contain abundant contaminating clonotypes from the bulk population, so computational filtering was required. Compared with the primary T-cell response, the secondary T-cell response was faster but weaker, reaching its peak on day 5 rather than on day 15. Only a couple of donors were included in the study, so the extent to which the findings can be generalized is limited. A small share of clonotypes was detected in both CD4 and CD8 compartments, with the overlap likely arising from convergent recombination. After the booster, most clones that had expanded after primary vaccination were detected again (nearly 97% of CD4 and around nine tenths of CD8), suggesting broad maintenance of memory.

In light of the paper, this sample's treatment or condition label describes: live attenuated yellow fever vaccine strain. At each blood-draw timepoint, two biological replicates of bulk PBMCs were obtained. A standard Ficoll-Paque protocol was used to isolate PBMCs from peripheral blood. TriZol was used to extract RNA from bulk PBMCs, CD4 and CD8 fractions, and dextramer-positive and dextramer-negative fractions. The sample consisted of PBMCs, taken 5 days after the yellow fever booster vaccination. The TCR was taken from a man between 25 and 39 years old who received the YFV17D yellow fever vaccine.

In nucleotide form, the sequence is TGTGCCAGCTCACCCCGCGGTGACTCTGAAGAAAAACTGTTTTTT. Its translation is CASSPRGDSEEKLFF. The rearranged segments are TRBV18 and TRBJ1-4; no D segment can be confidently identified. V and J are truncated by 3 bases and 8 bases respectively, leaving an intervening sequence of 16 bases. Based on the germline V gene, the CDR1 and CDR2 sequences are KGHSH and LQKENI. The CDR3 measures 15 amino acids from cysteine to phenylalanine. The entry retains the CDR3 DNA only, 45 bases that are in frame from base 1.